The 22 T cell receptor beta chains presented below share a single source sample, sequenced in a study of T cells in Graves' hyperthyroidism and ophthalmopathy (dated by TCRdb to the late 2010s). Library preparation used multiplex PCR. Sequencer: Illumina HiSeq 2000. The TCR beta CDR3 regions were amplified from RNA transcripts. For the first round of RT-PCR on the TCR CDR3, the HTBI primer set was used together with the Qiagen OneStep RT-PCR kit. TCRdb trimmed public reads at Q25 via fastp, called clones via MiXCR and kept in-frame beta chains. Rows are combined by CDR3 protein, so each entry shows the most common genes and DNA. The sample yields hundreds of thousands of distinct CDR3 sequences; 25% were counted once. Of the sample, over 70% falls within the top ten clones. Source material: blood. The receptors originated from a man aged 45 to 65 with Graves' hyperthyroidism.

This clonotype was picked up many times. The V call is TRBV12-3 or TRBV12-4, the J call TRBJ1-1; D uncertain. Trimming shortened V by 6 bases and J by 3 bases, and 5 bases separated the two germline ends. The CDR3 totals 11 residues. The CDR3 DNA reads as TGTGCCAGCAGGTCTTACACTGAAGCTTTCTTT. Encoded protein: CASRSYTEAFF.

This clonotype showed up many times. V and J are TRBV12-3 or TRBV12-4 and TRBJ1-1; D possibly corresponds to TRBD1 (5 bases). V lost 5 bases, J lost 6 bases, and 19 bases lay in between. This CDR3 has 15 residues. The CDR3: CASSRRPKGRAEAFF. For the CDR3, the DNA is TGTGCCAGCAGTCGTCGGCCGAAGGGGAGGGCTGAAGCTTTCTTT.

This clonotype was recorded a few times. This rearrangement joins TRBV25-1 to TRBJ1-2; unclear D gene. Per germline, CDR1 MGHDK and CDR2 SYGVNS. The CDR3 length is 12 residues. V shed 5 bases and J shed 7 bases, with 11 bases lying between them. The CDR3 sequence is CASSQGISGYTF. The CDR3 nucleotides read TGTGCCAGCAGTCAAGGGATTTCTGGCTACACCTTC.

In its sample, this clonotype was seen a few times. The chain carries TRBV7-6 and TRBJ2-3, with no clear D. This CDR3 spans 12 amino acids. Germline V lookup: CDR1 SGHVS, CDR2 FNYEAQ. Trimming took 5 bases from V and 7 from J, leaving 10 bases between them. CDR3 protein: CASSPISHTQYF. The DNA of the CDR3 is TGTGCCAGCAGCCCGATCAGTCATACGCAGTATTTT.

In its sample, this clonotype was seen a few times. CDR3 region: CASSGTGGSAYEQYF. CDR3 sequence (DNA): TGTGCCAGCAGTGGGACAGGGGGCTCTGCCTACGAGCAGTACTTC. The rearrangement links TRBV28 to TRBJ2-7; 12 nucleotides align to TRBD1. This CDR3 contains 15 residues. Germline V gives CDR1 MDHEN, CDR2 SYDVKM. V shed 5 bases, J shed 2 bases, and the junction held 4 bases outside the gene matches.

This clonotype turned up a few times. The genes are TRBV3-1 and TRBJ2-7, with a weak D call TRBD1 (6 bases). V was cut by 5 bases and J by 9 bases, with 11 bases left in between. In germline, CDR1 is LGHDT, CDR2 YNNKEL (reference sequence). This CDR3 comprises 11 residues. The CDR3 spells CASSSDRVQYF. The CDR3 DNA reads as TGTGCCAGCAGCTCGGACAGAGTGCAGTACTTC.

This clonotype was seen a single time. V is TRBV7-3 and J is TRBJ2-3; D is tentatively TRBD1 or TRBD2 (5 bases each). This CDR3 region has 14 residues. The germline CDR1 and CDR2 sequences are SGHTA and FQGTGA. The germline V and J ends were trimmed by 4 bases and 4 bases, with 12 bases remaining between them. CDR3 loop: CASSSRVGADTQYF. Written as DNA, the CDR3 is TGTGCCAGCAGCTCAAGGGTGGGGGCAGATACGCAGTATTTT. The whole variable domain, remainder taken from reference TRBV7-3 and TRBJ2-3, is GAGVSQTPSNKVTEKGKYVELRCDPISGHTALYWYRQSLGQGPEFLIYFQGTGAADDSGLPNDRFFAVRPEGSVSTLKIQRTERGDSAVYLCASSSRVGADTQYFGPGTRLTVL.

In the case of this clonotype: A junction boundary mismatches the germline segment, possibly from a read error. The chain employs TRBV6-5 and TRBJ2-3; D call uncertain. There are 14 residues in the CDR3. Germline CDR1 is MNHEY and CDR2 is SVGAGI. The CDR3 DNA sequence: TGTGCCTGCAGCGACCCGAGGACCACAGATACGCAGTATTTT. It encodes CACSDPRTTDTQYF.

This clonotype came up a few times. The chain links TRBV20-1 to TRBJ2-1, with 9 bases identical to TRBD2. Unmatched junction bases numbered 5, after V lost 0 bases and J lost 5 bases. The germline V gene has CDR1 DFQATT and CDR2 SNEGSKA (reference sequence). The CDR3 extends over 15 amino acids. Here the CDR3 reads CSARDLAGLNNEQFF. In DNA form, the CDR3 reads TGCAGTGCTAGAGATCTAGCGGGGCTAAACAATGAGCAGTTCTTC.

There are a few counts of this clonotype. A single base separates this from a much larger clone, so it may be a read error. V is TRBV6-1 and J is TRBJ2-5; D possibly corresponds to TRBD1 (6 bases). CDR1 is MNHNS, CDR2 SASEGT, per germline. V lost 5 bases, J lost 2 bases, and 15 bases lay in between. The CDR3 length is 15 residues. In DNA, the CDR3 is TGTGCCAGCAGTCCGGGCTGGGACACACAAGAGACCCAGTACTTC. It is translated as CASSPGWDTQETQYF.

A few counts support this clonotype. The V and J genes are TRBV3-1 and TRBJ2-3; D may be TRBD2 (5 bases). The CDR3 totals 18 residues. Deletions cut 0 bases from V and 1 base from J, with 17 bases between. Germline V lookup: CDR1 LGHDT, CDR2 YNNKEL (reference sequence). The CDR3 sequence: CASSQDGLSGRRTDTQYF. For the CDR3, the DNA is TGTGCCAGCAGCCAAGATGGGCTTAGTGGGAGACGCACAGATACGCAGTATTTT.

This clonotype has only a few counts. CDR3 loop: CASSYSPGGSYGYTF. As DNA, the CDR3 is TGTGCCAGCAGTTACTCCCCTGGGGGCTCCTATGGCTACACCTTC. The V gene is TRBV6-6, the J gene TRBJ1-2; a possible D gene is TRBD1 (6 bases). V lost 0 bases, J lost 4 bases, and 12 bases lay in between. This CDR3 has 15 amino acids. The V gene's germline CDR1 is MNHNY and CDR2 SVGAGI (reference sequence).

This clonotype came up many times. The CDR3 coding sequence is TGTGCCAGCAGCCTCCCCCGCTCTTATGGGGGAGGGCAGTATTTT. Amino acid sequence: CASSLPRSYGGGQYF. The chain links TRBV11-2 to TRBJ2-3, with D perhaps matching TRBD2 (6 bases). Germline V gene sequence: CDR1 SGHAT, CDR2 FQNNGV. V was trimmed by 5 bases and J by 11 bases, leaving 23 bases between them. The CDR3 is 15 residues long.

This clonotype was picked up many times. The chain recombines TRBV11-3 with TRBJ2-3; 8 bases map to TRBD2. The CDR3 loop spans 14 amino acids. Germline-derived CDR1 and CDR2 are SGHNT and YENEEA. Trimming took 4 bases from V and 6 from J; bases not matched to a gene: 6. This CDR3 reads CASSWGLEADTQYF. Written as DNA, the CDR3 is TGTGCCAGCAGCTGGGGACTAGAAGCGGATACGCAGTATTTT.

The gene calls are TRBV19 and TRBJ1-5, with D perhaps matching TRBD1 (6 bases). CDR3 size: 14 residues. V was clipped by 9 bases and J by 1 base, with 13 bases between them. Germline V lookup: CDR1 LNHDA, CDR2 SQIVND (reference sequence). CDR3 DNA sequence: TGTGCCAGCACCGAAGGGGGGAGCAATCAGCCCCAGCATTTT. Protein product: CASTEGGSNQPQHF.

V usage is TRBV24-1 and J usage is TRBJ2-6; 10 bases match TRBD1. The CDR3 is 18 amino acids. Unmatched junction bases numbered 8, after V lost 6 bases and J lost 1 base. In germline, CDR1 is KGHDR, CDR2 SFDVKD. The CDR3 loop reads CATSPRQGARSGANVLTF. CDR3 in DNA: TGTGCCACCAGTCCTAGACAGGGGGCTAGATCTGGGGCCAACGTCCTGACTTTC.

This clonotype came up once. A read error may produce the germline difference seen at one junction end. V gene TRBV2 combines with J gene TRBJ2-2, with D possibly being TRBD2 (5 bases). Germline V gene sequence: CDR1 SNHLY, CDR2 FYNNEI. This CDR3 has 14 residues. For the CDR3, the DNA is TGTGCCAGCAGTCAATCCGGAGGAACCGGGGAGCTGGTTTTT. It yields the protein CASSQSGGTGELVF. Full variable domain (outside the CDR3, taken from reference TRBV2 and TRBJ2-2): EPEVTQTPSHQVTQMGQEVILRCVPISNHLYFYWYRQILGQKVEFLVSFYNNEISEKSEIFDDQFSVERPDGSNFTLKIRSTKLEDSAMYFCASSQSGGTGELVFGEGSRLTVL.

This clonotype was counted at least ten times. This chain links TRBV6-5 with TRBJ2-7, with 8 bases fitting TRBD1. CDR3 length equals 15 residues. Trimming at V came to 1 base and at J to 3 bases, leaving 5 bases not matched to a gene. Germline V lookup: CDR1 MNHEY, CDR2 SVGAGI. CDR3 in amino acids: CASSYWQGAGYEQYF. CDR3 sequence (DNA): TGTGCCAGCAGTTACTGGCAGGGGGCTGGCTACGAGCAGTACTTC.

The CDR3 DNA reads as TGTGCCAGCAGCGTACTAGCGGGAGCAAACACCGGGGAGCTGTTTTTT. This encodes CASSVLAGANTGELFF. The J gene is TRBJ2-2, the V gene TRBV7-2, with TRBD2 matching 11 bases. This CDR3 contains 16 residues. The V gene end was trimmed by 5 bases and the J gene end by 2 bases; junction bases not matched to a gene: 4. Germline CDR1 and CDR2: SGHTA and FQGNSA.

This clonotype was counted ten times or more. The chain has TRBV11-1 and TRBJ2-5; TRBD2 matches 7 bases. The germline gives CDR1 SGHAT, CDR2 FQDESV (reference sequence). The V gene end was trimmed by 3 bases and the J gene end by 5 bases; junction bases not matched to a gene: 6. The CDR3 has 14 residues. The CDR3 loop reads CASSFSSGTETQYF. CDR3 nucleotide sequence: TGTGCCAGCAGCTTCTCCAGCGGGACGGAGACCCAGTACTTC.

The V and J genes are TRBV27 and TRBJ1-1; no reliable D call. V was clipped by 8 bases and J by 5 bases, with 21 bases between them. The CDR3 is made up of 15 amino acids. Per germline, CDR1 MNHEY and CDR2 SMNVEV (reference sequence). The CDR3 sequence is CASRDARISGTEAFF. CDR3 DNA sequence: TGTGCCAGCCGAGACGCCAGGATCTCCGGAACTGAAGCTTTCTTT.

V gene TRBV7-3 combines with J gene TRBJ2-5, with a weak D call TRBD2 (7 bases). V lost 5 bases, J lost 5 bases, and 27 bases lay in between. The CDR3 has 18 amino acids. The germline V gene encodes CDR1 SGHTA and CDR2 FQGTGA. The DNA for the CDR3 is TGTGCCAGCAGCCCTTGGGGAGGGGGAGAGGGTAACGCGGAGACCCAGTACTTC. It translates to CASSPWGGGEGNAETQYF.